This TCR beta chain was captured in a study of monozygotic twins with cystic fibrosis (dated by TCRdb to the early 2020s). For the study in its entirety: Barcoded libraries were made from about 2.7 micrograms of fragmented DNA using roughly 16 PCR cycles. Data for three of the twin pairs had been reported earlier in a different context. The study compared TCR beta repertoires within and between 16 monozygotic twin pairs with cystic fibrosis to assess genetic influence on V and J gene usage. Ten female and six male twin pairs, aged roughly 2.0 to 36.4 years (median around 10 years) and mostly children and adolescents, were included in the cohort. Twins were ranked among 980 or so cohort participants for weight-for-height and FEVPerc (FEV1 disease centile) at the day of blood sampling.

The V end gives up 2 bases and the J end 0 bases, leaving 1 base in the junction not matched to a gene. The germline V gene (reference sequence) yields GTSNPN for CDR1 and SVGIG for CDR2. Taken from cysteine to phenylalanine, the CDR3 has 15 residues. Left in the record is the CDR3 DNA by itself, 45 bases read in frame from the first base. The twin pairs came from the European Cystic Fibrosis Twin and Sibling Study Cohort, a cohort that recruited patients from approximately 160 CF clinics across 14 European countries. Both zygosity and CFTR genotype were checked in-house, and zygosity was tested with multiplex PCR across nine short tandem repeat loci. Peripheral blood was sampled from each twin, with clinical parameters recorded on the day of blood sampling. Genomic DNA was isolated from peripheral blood cells with phenol/chloroform and kept in TE buffer at 4 degrees C. Overall results and qualifications from the work: The greatest similarity to the co-twin was observed for V gene usage in 13 of 16 pairs and for J usage in 8 of 16 pairs, which suggested genetic constraints. Simpson clonality was found to be generally low (median approximately 0.0094), suggesting a naive-dominated repertoire, although higher clonality was observed in the most severely affected patients. Monozygotic CF twin pairs shared significantly more nucleotide-identical clonotypes within each pair than unrelated CF individuals shared with one another (P = 0.000026, Mann-Whitney). The cohort was small, and no association was found between shared CDR3 numbers and age, concordance or disease severity.

About this clone itself: No antigen is known for it. Base quality data are lacking; no much larger clone is found one base away.

TCR beta CDR3 regions were amplified by multiplex PCR with the immunoSEQ immune profiling system according to the manufacturer's instructions. An Illumina NextSeq system was used to carry out the sequencing. The authors' analysis ran thus. Sequence data were processed on the immunoSEQ Analyzer platform, and clonality was computed as the square root of Simpson's index of productive rearrangements. V and J usage similarity was measured by Jensen-Shannon distance, and CDR3 generation probabilities were computed with OLGA. Shared CDR3 sequences were searched against the immuneACCESS database (August 2020) and VDJdb (December 2020). TCRdb obtained this table from immuneACCESS and retained in-frame rearrangements with V and J assigned. These tables miss some clones; where compared with another copy, unresolved V genes account for less than half of the shortfall, and the remainder is unexplained. The DNA was the basis for D and trimming; V, J and clone size are from that table. The sample has 13,000 to 15,000 clones on record, roughly 98% of them singletons. The ten largest clones capture 0.41% of the sample.

This receptor was taken from a girl aged 2 to 10 with cystic fibrosis. This sequence uses TRBV30 and TRBJ2-5; 12 central bases correspond to TRBD2. The sequenced sample consisted of blood. The CDR3 corresponds to CAWSTSGRYQETQYF. Here is the DNA: TGTGCCTGGAGTACTAGCGGGAGGTACCAAGAGACCCAGTACTTC.